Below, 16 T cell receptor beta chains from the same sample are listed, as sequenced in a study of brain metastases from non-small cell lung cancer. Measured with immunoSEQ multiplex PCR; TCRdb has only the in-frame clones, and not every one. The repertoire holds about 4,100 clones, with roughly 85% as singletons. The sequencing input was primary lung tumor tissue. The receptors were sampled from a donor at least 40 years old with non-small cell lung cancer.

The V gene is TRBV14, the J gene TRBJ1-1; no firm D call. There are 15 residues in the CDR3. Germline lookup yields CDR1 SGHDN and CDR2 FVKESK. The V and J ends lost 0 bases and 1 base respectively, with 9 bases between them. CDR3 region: CASSQEFRQNTEAFF. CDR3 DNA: TGTGCCAGCAGCCAAGAATTCAGGCAGAACACTGAAGCTTTCTTT.

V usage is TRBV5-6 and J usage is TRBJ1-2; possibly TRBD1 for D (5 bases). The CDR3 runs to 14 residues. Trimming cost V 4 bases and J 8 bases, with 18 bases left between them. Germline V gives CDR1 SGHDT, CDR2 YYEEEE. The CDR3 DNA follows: TGTGCCAGCAGCCCTCCCAGGGAAGCCAAAGGCTACACCTTC. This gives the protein CASSPPREAKGYTF.

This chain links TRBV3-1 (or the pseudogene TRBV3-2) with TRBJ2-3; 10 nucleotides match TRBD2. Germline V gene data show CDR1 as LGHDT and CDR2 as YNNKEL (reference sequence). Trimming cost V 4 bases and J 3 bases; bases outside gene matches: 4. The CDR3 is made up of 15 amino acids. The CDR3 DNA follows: TGTGCCAGCAGCCCAGCGGGGGGGCTAACAGATACGCAGTATTTT. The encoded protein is CASSPAGGLTDTQYF.

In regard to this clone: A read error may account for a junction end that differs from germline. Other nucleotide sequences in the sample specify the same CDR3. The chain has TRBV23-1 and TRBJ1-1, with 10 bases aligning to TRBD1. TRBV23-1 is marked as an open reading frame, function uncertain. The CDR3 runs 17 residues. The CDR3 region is CASSQRRTGGMNTEAFF. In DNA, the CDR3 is TGCGCCAGTAGTCAACGCCGGACAGGGGGAATGAACACTGAAGCTTTCTTT.

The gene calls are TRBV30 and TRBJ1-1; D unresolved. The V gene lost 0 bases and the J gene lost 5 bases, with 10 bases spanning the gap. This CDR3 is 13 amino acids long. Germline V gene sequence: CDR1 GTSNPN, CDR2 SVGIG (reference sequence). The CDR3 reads CAWSVTRGTEAFF. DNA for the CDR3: TGTGCCTGGAGTGTAACACGGGGAACTGAAGCTTTCTTT.

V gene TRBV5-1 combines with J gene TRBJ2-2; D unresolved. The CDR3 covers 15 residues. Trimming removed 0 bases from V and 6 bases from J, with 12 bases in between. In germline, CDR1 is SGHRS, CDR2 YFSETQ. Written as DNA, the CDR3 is TGCGCCAGCAGCTTGGAGTACGGTCCGGCCGGGGAGCTGTTTTTT. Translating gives CASSLEYGPAGELFF.

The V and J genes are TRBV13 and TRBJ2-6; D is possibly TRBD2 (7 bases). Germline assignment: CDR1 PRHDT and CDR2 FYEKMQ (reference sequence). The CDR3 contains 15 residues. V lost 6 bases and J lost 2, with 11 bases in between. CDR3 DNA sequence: TGTGCCAGCAGAGGGGGGGGAGCTGGGGCCAACGTCCTGACTTTC. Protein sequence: CASRGGGAGANVLTF.

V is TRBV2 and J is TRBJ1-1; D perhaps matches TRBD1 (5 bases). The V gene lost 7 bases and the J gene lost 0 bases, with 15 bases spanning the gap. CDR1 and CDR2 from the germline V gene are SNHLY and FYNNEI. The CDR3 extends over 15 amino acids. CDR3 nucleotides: TGTGCCAGCAACTGGGGCTCGGTTGTGAACACTGAAGCTTTCTTT. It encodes CASNWGSVVNTEAFF.

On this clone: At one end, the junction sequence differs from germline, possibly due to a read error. The CDR3 is CTSSEQGAMLETQYF. The CDR3 DNA reads TGTACCAGCAGTGAGCAGGGGGCGATGTTAGAGACCCAGTACTTC. V and J are TRBV2 and TRBJ2-5, with 8 bases matching TRBD1. The germline CDR1 and CDR2 sequences are SNHLY and FYNNEI. The CDR3 has 15 residues.

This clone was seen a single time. DNA of the CDR3: TGTGCCAGCAGTCGCATTCGGATGAAGGTTACCGCGAACACCGGGGAGCTGTTTTTT. Protein sequence: CASSRIRMKVTANTGELFF. The chain combines TRBV6-6 with TRBJ2-2; D gene uncertain. The germline V gene encodes CDR1 MNHNY and CDR2 SVGAGI (reference sequence). The CDR3 extends over 19 amino acids. V lost 5 bases and J 0 bases, leaving 22 bases between the germline ends.

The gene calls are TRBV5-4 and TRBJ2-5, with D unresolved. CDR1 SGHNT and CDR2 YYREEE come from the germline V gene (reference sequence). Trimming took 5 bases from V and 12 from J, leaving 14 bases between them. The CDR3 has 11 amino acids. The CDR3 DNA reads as TGTGCCAGCAGTGGTCCGGGCGGCGAGTACTTC. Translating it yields CASSGPGGEYF.

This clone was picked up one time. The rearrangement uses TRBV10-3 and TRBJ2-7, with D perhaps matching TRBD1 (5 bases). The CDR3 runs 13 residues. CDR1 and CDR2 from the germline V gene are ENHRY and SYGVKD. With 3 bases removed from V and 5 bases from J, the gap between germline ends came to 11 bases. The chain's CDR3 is CAISDGQGDEQYF. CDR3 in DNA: TGTGCCATCAGTGACGGCCAGGGCGACGAGCAGTACTTC.

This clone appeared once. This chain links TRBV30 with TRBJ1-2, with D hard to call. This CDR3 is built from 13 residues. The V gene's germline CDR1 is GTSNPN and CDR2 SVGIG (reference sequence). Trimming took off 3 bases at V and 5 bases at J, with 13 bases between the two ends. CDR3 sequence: CAWRRVLGYGYTF. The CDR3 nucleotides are TGTGCCTGGAGAAGGGTCCTTGGATATGGCTACACCTTC. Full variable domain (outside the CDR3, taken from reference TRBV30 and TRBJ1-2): SQTIHQWPATLVQPVGSPLSLECTVEGTSNPNLYWYRQAAGRGLQLLFYSVGIGQISSEVPQNLSASRPQDRQFILSSKKLLLSDSGFYLCAWRRVLGYGYTFGSGTRLTVV.

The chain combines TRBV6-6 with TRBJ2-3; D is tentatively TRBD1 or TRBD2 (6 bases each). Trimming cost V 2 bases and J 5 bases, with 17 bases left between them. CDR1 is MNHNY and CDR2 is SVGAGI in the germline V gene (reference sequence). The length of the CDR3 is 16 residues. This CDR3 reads CASSYPPGGRIDTQYF. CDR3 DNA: TGTGCCAGCAGTTACCCCCCTGGGGGGCGGATAGATACGCAGTATTTT.

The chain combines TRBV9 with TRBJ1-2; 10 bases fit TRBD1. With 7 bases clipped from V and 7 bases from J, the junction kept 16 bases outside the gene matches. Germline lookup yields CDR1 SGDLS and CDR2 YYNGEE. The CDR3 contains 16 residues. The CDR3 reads CASHSGTGVLVGGYTF. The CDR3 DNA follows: TGTGCCAGCCATTCGGGGACAGGGGTTCTGGTTGGTGGCTACACCTTC.

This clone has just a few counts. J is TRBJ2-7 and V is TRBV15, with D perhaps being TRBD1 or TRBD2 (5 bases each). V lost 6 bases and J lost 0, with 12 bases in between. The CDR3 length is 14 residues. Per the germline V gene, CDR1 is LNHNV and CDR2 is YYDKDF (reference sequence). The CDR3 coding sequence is TGTGCCACCAGGGATCCAGGGAGCTCCTACGAGCAGTACTTC. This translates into CATRDPGSSYEQYF.